One sample yielded the 28 T cell receptor beta chains listed below, sequenced in a study of identical twins. Each CDR3 protein is one row after TCRdb ran MiXCR on the 5' RACE reads. The sample includes 550,000 to 800,000 distinct CDR3 sequences, roughly 6.6% of them seen just once. These data are also associated with another study on yellow fever vaccine responses in identical twins.

Input material: PBMCs. The receptors come from a woman between 18 and 29 years old in good health.

V usage is TRBV19 and J usage is TRBJ2-1, with D hard to call. This CDR3 spans 15 amino acids. V gave up 3 bases and J gave up 0 bases, with 9 bases separating them. Germline V CDR1 and CDR2: LNHDA, SQIVND (reference sequence). CDR3 in DNA: TGTGCCAGTAGTATCAGCGCGTACTCCTACAATGAGCAGTTCTTC. Its translation is CASSISAYSYNEQFF.

As for this clonotype: A much larger clone is a single base away; this may be a read error. The V and J genes are TRBV11-2 and TRBJ2-1, with D possibly being TRBD1 (6 bases). This CDR3 has 13 residues. Germline V gene data show CDR1 as SGHAT and CDR2 as FQNNGV. Trimming removed 5 bases at V and 4 bases at J, with 9 bases between. CDR3 sequence: CASSHGQYNEQFF. The CDR3 DNA is TGTGCCAGCAGCCACGGACAGTACAATGAGCAGTTCTTC.

This clonotype has just a few counts. This rearrangement joins TRBV20-1 to TRBJ2-5, with D maybe TRBD1 (6 bases). This CDR3 spans 15 amino acids. Germline CDR1 DFQATT, CDR2 SNEGSKA (reference sequence). The V gene lost 0 bases and the J gene lost 1 base, with 12 bases spanning the gap. CDR3 sequence: CSARDPGETQETQYF. DNA for the CDR3: TGCAGTGCTAGAGATCCAGGGGAGACCCAAGAGACCCAGTACTTC.

The J gene is TRBJ2-1, the V gene TRBV5-6, with TRBD2 matching over 8 bases. The ends lost 0 bases at V and 10 bases at J; junction bases unmatched: 15. The CDR3 is 17 amino acids. Germline CDR1 and CDR2: SGHDT and YYEEEE. The CDR3 loop reads CASSLEGGGMGYSEQFF. The CDR3 coding sequence is TGTGCCAGCAGCTTGGAGGGCGGGGGGATGGGGTATTCAGAGCAGTTCTTC.

This clonotype was counted many times. The rearrangement joins TRBV3-1 to TRBJ1-2, with 11 bases fitting TRBD1. There are 16 residues in the CDR3. Germline trimming cut 4 bases from V and 6 bases from J; bases unmatched to any gene: 10. In germline, CDR1 is LGHDT, CDR2 YNNKEL (reference sequence). CDR3 DNA sequence: TGTGCCAGCAGCCCTGTTCCTGGACAGGGGGCTGATGGCTACACCTTC. Its translation: CASSPVPGQGADGYTF.

This clonotype has a count of ten or more. V and J are TRBV11-1 and TRBJ2-1; D perhaps matches TRBD1 (7 bases). Trimming pared 1 base from V and 0 bases from J, leaving 16 bases between. The germline V gene encodes CDR1 SGHAT and CDR2 FQDESV (reference sequence). The CDR3 totals 18 residues. Here the CDR3 reads CASSLVLAQGGSYNEQFF. The CDR3 nucleotides read TGTGCCAGCAGCTTAGTATTGGCCCAGGGGGGCTCCTACAATGAGCAGTTCTTC.

This clonotype was detected many times. The chain carries TRBV29-1 and TRBJ1-1, with a tentative D call TRBD1 (5 bases). Trimming took 7 bases from V and 0 from J, leaving 12 bases between them. Germline CDR1 is SQVTM and CDR2 is ANQGSEA. This CDR3 is 13 amino acids long. The CDR3 is CSGKTDMNTEAFF. The CDR3 coding sequence is TGCAGCGGGAAGACAGACATGAACACTGAAGCTTTCTTT.

This clonotype was detected a few times. The rearrangement links TRBV12-3 or TRBV12-4 to TRBJ2-6; D is ambiguous. V lost 2 bases, J lost 0 bases, and 11 bases lay in between. The length of the CDR3 is 17 residues. CDR3 loop: CASSLTRFGSGANVLTF. The DNA of the CDR3 is TGTGCCAGCAGTTTAACCAGATTTGGCTCTGGGGCCAACGTCCTGACTTTC.

V gene TRBV19 combines with J gene TRBJ2-1, with a weak D call TRBD2 (7 bases). V was shortened by 4 bases and J by 6 bases, with 16 bases between the two germline ends. Germline-derived CDR1 and CDR2 are LNHDA and SQIVND (reference sequence). The CDR3 sequence is 15 residues long. The chain's CDR3 is CASSRDTSVLNEQFF. DNA of the CDR3: TGTGCCAGTAGTAGGGACACTAGCGTCCTCAATGAGCAGTTCTTC.

The chain links TRBV12-3 or TRBV12-4 to TRBJ1-2; 7 nucleotides agree with TRBD1. The CDR3 loop spans 15 amino acids. With V trimmed by 6 bases and J by 0 bases, 7 bases remained unmatched. CDR3 in DNA: TGTGCCAGCAGCCCCAGGGGGGAGGCTAACTATGGCTACACCTTC. It codes for CASSPRGEANYGYTF.

This clonotype showed up many times. The chain joins TRBV2 to TRBJ2-2; TRBD1 might be the D (5 bases). The CDR3 is 14 amino acids. Germline V CDR1 and CDR2: SNHLY, FYNNEI. Trimming stripped 6 bases from V and 2 bases from J, with 10 bases between. This CDR3 is CASRFQGNTGELFF. The CDR3 DNA is TGTGCCAGCAGGTTCCAGGGAAACACCGGGGAGCTGTTTTTT.

This clonotype has ten or more counts. The CDR3 nucleotides read TGCGCCAGCAGCTCGCAGGCAGAGAGCACTGAAGCTTTCTTT. As protein: CASSSQAESTEAFF. The rearrangement links TRBV5-1 to TRBJ1-1; D unclear. The V end was cut by 3 bases, the J end by 4 bases, with 13 bases between. The CDR3 extends over 14 amino acids. Germline V lookup: CDR1 SGHRS, CDR2 YFSETQ.

This clonotype has ten or more counts. The chain is built from TRBV7-9 and TRBJ2-3, with D hard to call. Germline CDR1 reads SEHNR; CDR2 reads FQNEAQ (reference sequence). The CDR3 length is 12 residues. V was shortened by 7 bases and J by 6 bases, with 11 bases between the two germline ends. The CDR3 nucleotides read TGTGCCAGCAAATCTGGGGTGGATACGCAGTATTTT. The encoded protein is CASKSGVDTQYF.

This chain joins TRBV4-1 and TRBJ2-2, with D perhaps being TRBD1 or TRBD2 (6 bases each). The CDR3 contains 16 residues. CDR1 and CDR2 (germline): MGHRA, YSYEKL. V was cut by 9 bases and J by 1 base, with 18 bases left in between. CDR3 protein: CASNPSGGGNTGELFF. CDR3 coding DNA: TGCGCCAGTAACCCCAGTGGAGGGGGGAACACCGGGGAGCTGTTTTTT.

A few counts support this clonotype. The J gene is TRBJ2-2, the V gene TRBV11-2; a weak D match, TRBD2 (5 bases). In germline, CDR1 is SGHAT, CDR2 FQNNGV. There are 16 residues in the CDR3. The V gene lost 5 bases and the J gene lost 13 bases, with 26 bases spanning the gap. The CDR3 DNA reads TGTGCCAGCAGCCAGGTGTCACTCTTGAACCGGGATGGGCTGTTTTTT. Protein product: CASSQVSLLNRDGLFF.

This clonotype was recorded many times. The chain has TRBV24-1 and TRBJ2-1, with TRBD2 as a possible D gene (6 bases). The V end was cut by 4 bases, the J end by 7 bases, with 16 bases between. The CDR3 contains 15 residues. The germline V gene has CDR1 KGHDR and CDR2 SFDVKD. Here the CDR3 reads CATSDPTTRTNEQFF. CDR3 coding DNA: TGTGCCACCAGTGACCCGACGACTAGGACGAATGAGCAGTTCTTC.

V gene TRBV27 combines with J gene TRBJ1-6; possible D gene TRBD1, 6 bases. Germline V lookup: CDR1 MNHEY, CDR2 SMNVEV (reference sequence). The CDR3 loop spans 14 amino acids. Trimming took off 6 bases at V and 7 bases at J, with 13 bases between the two ends. As DNA, the CDR3 is TGTGCCAGCAGACCGGGACAACTCAATTCACCCCTCCACTTT. Protein: CASRPGQLNSPLHF.

This clonotype showed up many times. The rearrangement joins TRBV2 to TRBJ2-5; D tentatively fits TRBD1 or TRBD2 (6 bases each). Germline V CDR1 and CDR2: SNHLY, FYNNEI. The CDR3 contains 15 residues. V lost 4 bases, J lost 3 bases, and 15 bases lay in between. The CDR3 DNA reads as TGTGCCAGCAGTGTGGGGGGCACCCCGGAAGAGACCCAGTACTTC. Translated: CASSVGGTPEETQYF. The entire variable domain, with the rest obtained from reference TRBV2 and TRBJ2-5, is as follows: EPEVTQTPSHQVTQMGQEVILRCVPISNHLYFYWYRQILGQKVEFLVSFYNNEISEKSEIFDDQFSVERPDGSNFTLKIRSTKLEDSAMYFCASSVGGTPEETQYFGPGTRLLVL.

This clonotype was picked up many times. This sequence joins TRBV20-1 and TRBJ1-5, with 9 nucleotides matching TRBD1. V shed 3 bases and J 6 bases; nucleotides not matched to a gene: 6. The V gene's germline CDR1 is DFQATT and CDR2 SNEGSKA (reference sequence). CDR3 length: 14 amino acids. The CDR3 DNA reads as TGCAGTGCTAGCCTTACAGGGGGCAGTCAGCCCCAGCATTTT. This translates into CSASLTGGSQPQHF.

This clonotype was observed a handful of times. V usage is TRBV4-1 and J usage is TRBJ1-6; D gene unclear. V was clipped by 4 bases and J by 10 bases, with 20 bases between them. The germline gives CDR1 MGHRA, CDR2 YSYEKL. This CDR3 has 16 residues. The chain's CDR3 is CASSLKMVPAPSPLHF. The DNA of the CDR3 is TGCGCCAGCAGCCTAAAAATGGTCCCAGCACCCTCACCCCTCCACTTT.

The chain joins TRBV7-9 to TRBJ1-4; TRBD1 is a possible D gene (6 bases). The germline V gene has CDR1 SEHNR and CDR2 FQNEAQ (reference sequence). The CDR3 totals 14 residues. With 5 bases removed from V and 7 bases from J, the gap between germline ends came to 14 bases. CDR3 nucleotides: TGTGCCAGCAGCCTACAGGGAGCTAGTGAAAAACTGTTTTTT. It specifies CASSLQGASEKLFF.

This clonotype came up many times. V gene TRBV20-1 combines with J gene TRBJ2-5; D is undetermined. The germline V and J ends were trimmed by 2 bases and 1 base, with 5 bases remaining between them. This CDR3 region has 12 residues. Germline CDR1 DFQATT, CDR2 SNEGSKA (reference sequence). CDR3 bases: TGCAGTGCTAGACGAGTCCAAGAGACCCAGTACTTC. It encodes CSARRVQETQYF.

This clonotype was found many times. The chain employs TRBV4-1 and TRBJ1-5, with D tentatively TRBD1 (6 bases). V lost 4 bases and J lost 7, with 11 bases in between. Germline assignment: CDR1 MGHRA and CDR2 YSYEKL. This CDR3 comprises 13 residues. CDR3 bases: TGCGCCAGCAGCCGATCAACAGGGCAGCCCCAGCATTTT. It is translated as CASSRSTGQPQHF.

This clonotype was observed at least ten times. The chain carries TRBV12-3 or TRBV12-4 and TRBJ2-1; possible D gene TRBD1, 6 bases. V shed 6 bases and J shed 9 bases, with 18 bases lying between them. This CDR3 is 14 amino acids long. In DNA, the CDR3 is TGTGCCAGCAGGACATGGGACACTGTGGGTGAGCAGTTCTTC. The encoded protein is CASRTWDTVGEQFF.

This clonotype was seen a few times. CDR3 amino acids: CASKTTGGQVTYNEQFF. The CDR3 DNA follows: TGTGCCAGCAAGACGACAGGGGGCCAGGTTACCTACAATGAGCAGTTCTTC. The V and J genes are TRBV27 and TRBJ2-1; TRBD1 matches at 10 bases. This CDR3 contains 17 residues. The germline V gene has CDR1 MNHEY and CDR2 SMNVEV (reference sequence). Trimming removed 7 bases from V and 2 bases from J; junction bases left unmatched: 11.

This clonotype was detected only a few times. The rearrangement uses TRBV7-3 and TRBJ2-2; D possibly corresponds to TRBD2 (6 bases). There are 15 residues in the CDR3. V was shortened by 4 bases and J by 6 bases, with 15 bases between the two germline ends. Germline lookup yields CDR1 SGHTA and CDR2 FQGTGA. This CDR3 is CASSSLAGVAGELFF. The CDR3 region has the DNA TGTGCCAGCAGCTCACTAGCCGGGGTTGCCGGGGAGCTGTTTTTT. Based on the CDR3 plus reference TRBV7-3 and TRBJ2-2, the full variable domain is GAGVSQTPSNKVTEKGKYVELRCDPISGHTALYWYRQSLGQGPEFLIYFQGTGAADDSGLPNDRFFAVRPEGSVSTLKIQRTERGDSAVYLCASSSLAGVAGELFFGEGSRLTVL.

This clonotype occurred a few times. The V call is TRBV5-1, the J call TRBJ1-2; 7 bases are shared with TRBD1. This CDR3 is 14 amino acids long. The ends lost 6 bases at V and 2 bases at J; junction bases unmatched: 7. Germline V gene lookup returns CDR1 SGHRS and CDR2 YFSETQ. DNA for the CDR3: TGCGCCAGCACCTCAGGGGGGACGAACTATGGCTACACCTTC. It translates to CASTSGGTNYGYTF.

In its sample, this clonotype was seen a few times. The J gene is TRBJ2-7, the V gene TRBV5-5; tentative D call: TRBD2 (5 bases). V was clipped by 0 bases and J by 6 bases, with 25 bases between them. The germline V gene has CDR1 SGHKS and CDR2 YYEKEE (reference sequence). The CDR3 extends over 18 amino acids. CDR3 region: CASSLAPDWNRGLGEQYF. In DNA form, the CDR3 reads TGTGCCAGCAGCTTGGCCCCAGACTGGAATAGAGGACTGGGCGAGCAGTACTTC.